Shown below are 6 T cell receptor beta chains from a single sample sequenced in a study of technical replicates of blood from several donors. The assay was immunoSEQ multiplex PCR, and TCRdb's table has in-frame clones only and misses some. The top ten hold roughly 0.2% of the sample, which has around 80,000 clones, less than 99% seen once. The sample was T cells isolated from PBMCs. Receptors were obtained from a human donor in good health.

The chain uses TRBV9 and TRBJ2-1; 7 nucleotides agree with TRBD1. Germline values: CDR1 SGDLS, CDR2 YYNGEE. The CDR3 consists of 14 residues. Trimming removed 4 bases from V and 7 bases from J; junction bases left unmatched: 8. Written as DNA, the CDR3 is TGTGCCAGCAGCATAGGGACAGCTAATAATGAGCAGTTCTTC. Translating it yields CASSIGTANNEQFF.

This clone was observed once. The genes are TRBV9 and TRBJ1-1, with 8 bases fitting TRBD1. V lost 0 bases, J lost 1 base, and 2 bases stayed unmatched. Germline assignment: CDR1 SGDLS and CDR2 YYNGEE. The CDR3 has 15 amino acids. CDR3 loop: CASSVATGANTEAFF. The CDR3 nucleotides read TGTGCCAGCAGCGTAGCGACAGGGGCGAACACTGAAGCTTTCTTT. Variable domain in full (rest from reference TRBV9 and TRBJ1-1): DSGVTQTPKHLITATGQRVTLRCSPRSGDLSVYWYQQSLDQGLQFLIQYYNGEERAKGNILERFSAQQFPDLHSELNLSSLELGDSALYFCASSVATGANTEAFFGQGTRLTVV.

The CDR3 DNA sequence: TGTGCCAGCAGTCTTCTAACTAGCGGGAGAGCTAATGAGCAGTTCTTC. Encoded protein: CASSLLTSGRANEQFF. J is TRBJ2-1 and V is TRBV7-9, with 11 bases aligning to TRBD2. The CDR3 runs 16 residues. The germline gives CDR1 SEHNR, CDR2 FQNEAQ (reference sequence). After removal of 6 bases from V and 7 bases from J, the junction contained 11 bases not matched to a gene. Filled out from reference TRBV7-9 and TRBJ2-1, the complete variable domain reads DTGVSQNPRHKITKRGQNVTFRCDPISEHNRLYWYRQTLGQGPEFLTYFQNEAQLEKSRLLSDRFSAERPKGSFSTLEIQRTEQGDSAMYLCASSLLTSGRANEQFFGPGTRLTVL.

The chain uses TRBV25-1 and TRBJ1-1; D remains unclear. The CDR3 loop spans 13 amino acids. CDR1 is MGHDK and CDR2 is SYGVNS in the germline V gene. V shed 3 bases and J shed 4 bases, with 9 bases lying between them. CDR3 amino acids: CASSERGLTEAFF. DNA for the CDR3: TGTGCCAGCAGTGAGAGAGGGCTCACTGAAGCTTTCTTT.

This clone was detected only once. The chain couples TRBV27 to TRBJ1-2, with D perhaps TRBD1 (5 bases). V was clipped by 2 bases and J by 3 bases, with 10 bases between them. CDR1 is MNHEY and CDR2 is SMNVEV in the germline V gene (reference sequence). The CDR3 totals 14 residues. CDR3 amino acids: CASSLTSGYYGYTF. The CDR3 DNA sequence: TGTGCCAGCAGTTTAACCTCAGGGTACTATGGCTACACCTTC.

The chain combines TRBV25-1 with TRBJ1-2; D might be TRBD1 (6 bases). CDR1 is MGHDK and CDR2 is SYGVNS in the germline V gene. The CDR3 spans 13 residues. Deletions cut 0 bases from V and 8 bases from J, with 10 bases between. CDR3 in DNA: TGTGCCAGCAGTGAATACGGGGGGCAAGGCTACACCTTC. Translation: CASSEYGGQGYTF.